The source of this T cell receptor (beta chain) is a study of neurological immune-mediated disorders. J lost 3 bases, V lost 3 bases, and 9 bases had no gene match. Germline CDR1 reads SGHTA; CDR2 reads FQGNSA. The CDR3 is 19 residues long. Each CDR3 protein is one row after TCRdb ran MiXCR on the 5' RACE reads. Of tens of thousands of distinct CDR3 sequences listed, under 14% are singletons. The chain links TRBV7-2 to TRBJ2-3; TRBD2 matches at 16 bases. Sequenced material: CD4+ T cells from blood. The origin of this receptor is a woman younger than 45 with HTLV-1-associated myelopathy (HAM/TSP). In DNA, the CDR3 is TGTGCCAGCAGCTTGGGACTAGCGGGGGGGTCCCCGCCGACAGATACGCAGTATTTT. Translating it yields CASSLGLAGGSPPTDTQYF.